Listed below are T cell receptor beta chains from one sample, sequenced in a study of OX40 agonist ivuxolimab in advanced cancers. TCRdb's copy holds only in-frame clones and misses some; the assay was immunoSEQ multiplex PCR. The sample consists of roughly 80,000 clones, around 78% of them appearing once. This specimen consisted of CD4+ or CD8+ T cells sorted from blood, obtained in a trial of the OX40 agonist ivuxolimab. These receptors all stem from an adult with an advanced solid tumor such as melanoma, head and neck, liver or kidney cancer. Both conserved end residues are part of each CDR3. A D gene is named only where the DNA matches it firmly. Rows give clone size only sometimes, using once, few, many, or a class for an expanded clone.

CASTLTGNTEAFF	TGTGCCAGCACCCTGACAGGGAACACTGAAGCTTTCTTT	.	.	TRBJ1-1	TRBV28
CASRWYDRETQYF	TGTGCCAGCAGGTGGTACGATCGAGAGACCCAGTACTTC	.	.	TRBJ2-5	TRBV6-1
CASSQAEGNYGYTF	TGCGCCAGCAGCCAAGCGGAGGGGAACTATGGCTACACCTTC	.	.	TRBJ1-2	TRBV4-3
CASSPQGGAYTEAFF	TGTGCCAGCTCACCCCAGGGGGGGGCCTACACTGAAGCTTTCTTT	few	TRBD1	TRBJ1-1	TRBV18
CASSQGAGGRSTDTQYF	TGCGCCAGCAGCCAAGGGGCAGGGGGCCGGAGCACAGATACGCAGTATTTT	.	TRBD1	TRBJ2-3	TRBV4-3
CASSYFSGGAGNEQFF	TGTGCCAGCAGCTATTTTAGCGGGGGGGCCGGGAATGAGCAGTTCTTC	.	TRBD2	TRBJ2-1	TRBV7-2
CAWKGQGNQPQHF	TGTGCCTGGAAAGGACAGGGAAATCAGCCCCAGCATTTT	.	TRBD1	TRBJ1-5	TRBV30
CASSPPGGAYNSPLHF	TGTGCCAGCAGTCCCCCGGGGGGCGCGTATAATTCACCCCTCCACTTT	.	.	TRBJ1-6	TRBV6-6
CASSGQGNTEAFF	TGTGCCAGCAGTGGACAGGGGAACACTGAAGCTTTCTTT	.	TRBD1	TRBJ1-1	TRBV2
CASTQPGWPGGGNEQFF	TGTGCCAGCACCCAACCTGGGTGGCCAGGGGGGGGCAATGAGCAGTTCTTC	.	.	TRBJ2-1	TRBV27
CASSYSVAGNQPQHF	TGTGCCAGCAGTTACTCAGTGGCAGGTAATCAGCCCCAGCATTTT	few	.	TRBJ1-5	TRBV6-5
CASSRRTGVGEKLFF	TGTGCCAGCTCACGACGGACAGGGGTGGGTGAAAAACTGTTTTTT	.	TRBD1	TRBJ1-4	TRBV18
CASSPGGGQANIQYF	TGTGCCAGCTCACCCGGCGGGGGGCAGGCGAACATTCAGTACTTC	.	TRBD2	TRBJ2-4	TRBV18
CASSLQRDYQETQYF	TGTGCCAGCAGCCTACAGAGGGACTACCAAGAGACCCAGTACTTC	.	.	TRBJ2-5	TRBV6-1
CAPNISPAAGTSLNTEAFF	TGCGCCCCTAACATCTCTCCTGCGGCGGGGACTAGTCTGAACACTGAAGCTTTCTTT	.	.	TRBJ1-1	TRBV23-1
CASSIRWRSQHF	TGTGCCAGCAGCATCCGATGGAGGTCCCAGCATTTT	.	.	TRBJ1-5	TRBV21-1
CASSQNPAGGGRADTQYF	TGCGCCAGCAGCCAAAACCCGGCAGGGGGCGGGCGGGCAGATACGCAGTATTTT	.	TRBD1	TRBJ2-3	TRBV4-3
CASSLETGSYNEQFF	TGCGCCAGCAGCTTGGAGACGGGCTCCTACAATGAGCAGTTCTTC	.	.	TRBJ2-1	TRBV5-1
CASSWLTAMNTEAFF	TGTGCCAGCAGCTGGTTGACAGCCATGAACACTGAAGCTTTCTTT	once	.	TRBJ1-1	TRBV7-2
CASSLTKGGTQYF	TGTGCCAGCAGCCTAACCAAAGGTGGGACCCAGTACTTC	.	.	TRBJ2-5	TRBV7-2
CASKTGSANEKLFF	TGTGCCAGCAAGACAGGCTCAGCTAATGAAAAACTGTTTTTT	.	.	TRBJ1-4	TRBV5-4
CASSESGVGDTQYF	TGTGCCAGCAGTGAGTCCGGCGTGGGAGATACGCAGTATTTT	once	.	TRBJ2-3	TRBV2
CSAGNTGELFF	TGCAGTGCGGGGAACACCGGGGAGCTGTTTTTT	.	.	TRBJ2-2	TRBV20-1
CASSQDLGTNLREEKLFF	TGCGCCAGCAGCCAAGATCTGGGCACGAACCTGAGGGAGGAAAAACTGTTTTTT	.	.	TRBJ1-4	TRBV4-3
CASSGASGLFEQFF	TGTGCCAGCAGTGGGGCTAGCGGTCTGTTTGAGCAGTTCTTC	.	TRBD2	TRBJ2-1	TRBV2
CASSQDLGGGPYNEQFF	TGTGCCAGCAGCCAAGATCTGGGCGGGGGACCCTACAATGAGCAGTTCTTC	.	TRBD2	TRBJ2-1	TRBV14
CASSYDGGDQNIQYF	TGTGCCAGCAGTTACGATGGCGGGGACCAAAACATTCAGTACTTC	.	.	TRBJ2-4	TRBV6-5
CATGTGRATNEKLFF	TGTGCCACTGGGACAGGGCGGGCTACTAATGAAAAACTGTTTTTT	.	TRBD1	TRBJ1-4	TRBV19
CASSKTSGGATDTQYF	TGTGCCAGCAGCAAAACTAGCGGGGGGGCCACAGATACGCAGTATTTT	.	TRBD2	TRBJ2-3	TRBV7-2
CASSVGETQYF	TGTGCCAGCAGCGTCGGAGAGACCCAGTACTTC	.	.	TRBJ2-5	TRBV7-3
CASSQEPGPYNYGYTF	TGCGCCAGCAGCCAAGAACCGGGGCCATATAACTATGGCTACACCTTC	once	.	TRBJ1-2	TRBV4-3
CASSPGAGETQYF	TGTGCCAGCAGCCCCGGGGCAGGAGAGACCCAGTACTTC	.	.	TRBJ2-5	TRBV5-5
CASRGTVNSNQPQHF	TGTGCCAGCAGGGGGACCGTGAATAGCAATCAGCCCCAGCATTTT	.	.	TRBJ1-5	TRBV2
CASSARGADTQYF	TGTGCCAGCAGCGCGAGGGGGGCAGATACGCAGTATTTT	.	.	TRBJ2-3	TRBV7-6
CASSLRQARREAFF	TGTGCCAGCAGCTTAAGACAGGCCCGCAGAGAAGCTTTCTTT	.	.	TRBJ1-1	TRBV7-2
CASSEYPGGSYEQYF	TGCGCCAGCAGTGAGTACCCGGGGGGCAGCTACGAGCAGTACTTC	.	.	TRBJ2-7	TRBV10-2
CASSPAGNTEAFF	TGTGCCAGCAGCCCGGCCGGTAACACTGAAGCTTTCTTT	few	.	TRBJ1-1	TRBV7-3
CASSLSGPRNQPQHF	TGTGCCAGCAGTTTATCGGGACCGAGAAATCAGCCCCAGCATTTT	.	.	TRBJ1-5	TRBV27
CASSLDLNQPQHF	TGTGCTAGCAGCTTAGACCTCAATCAGCCCCAGCATTTT	.	.	TRBJ1-5	TRBV7-7
CASSYAGPRNYGYTF	TGTGCCAGCAGTTATGCGGGACCGAGGAACTATGGCTACACCTTC	few	.	TRBJ1-2	TRBV6-6
CASSSGQKETQYF	TGTGCCAGTAGTTCTGGGCAGAAAGAGACCCAGTACTTC	.	.	TRBJ2-5	TRBV19
CASSPGGTGGNIQYF	TGTGCCAGCAGCCCGGGGGGGACAGGTGGAAACATTCAGTACTTC	.	.	TRBJ2-4	TRBV5-4
CASRPPTGFNEKLFF	TGTGCCAGCAGGCCCCCGACAGGATTTAATGAAAAACTGTTTTTT	.	.	TRBJ1-4	TRBV6-4
CASSSLLIWGNEQFF	TGTGCCAGCAGCTCTCTCCTAATCTGGGGCAATGAGCAGTTCTTC	.	.	TRBJ2-1	TRBV7-9
CASSFQEGSGNTIYF	TGTGCCAGCAGTTTCCAGGAAGGATCTGGAAACACCATATATTTT	.	.	TRBJ1-3	TRBV27
CAWSVRETYGYTF	TGTGCCTGGAGTGTACGGGAGACCTATGGCTACACCTTC	.	.	TRBJ1-2	TRBV30
CASSIQGANEKLFF	TGTGCCAGTAGTATCCAGGGTGCTAATGAAAAACTGTTTTTT	.	.	TRBJ1-4	TRBV19
CATTTYRGPQHF	TGTGCCACCACAACGTATCGAGGACCCCAGCATTTT	.	.	TRBJ1-5	TRBV19
CASSSGQGLTYEQYF	TGTGCCAGCAGCTCGGGACAGGGGCTTACCTACGAGCAGTACTTC	.	TRBD1	TRBJ2-7	TRBV7-9
CASSSLSADPETQYF	TGTGCCAGCAGCTCCCTCTCCGCGGATCCGGAGACCCAGTACTTC	.	.	TRBJ2-5	TRBV7-9
CASRGSATNEKLFF	TGTGCCAGCAGGGGCAGTGCAACTAATGAAAAACTGTTTTTT	.	.	TRBJ1-4	TRBV6-5
CASSAGQGNGYTF	TGTGCCAGCAGCGCTGGACAGGGGAATGGCTACACCTTC	.	TRBD1	TRBJ1-2	TRBV9
CASSRDGRDTQYF	TGTGCCAGTAGTCGGGACGGGCGGGATACGCAGTATTTT	few	.	TRBJ2-3	TRBV19